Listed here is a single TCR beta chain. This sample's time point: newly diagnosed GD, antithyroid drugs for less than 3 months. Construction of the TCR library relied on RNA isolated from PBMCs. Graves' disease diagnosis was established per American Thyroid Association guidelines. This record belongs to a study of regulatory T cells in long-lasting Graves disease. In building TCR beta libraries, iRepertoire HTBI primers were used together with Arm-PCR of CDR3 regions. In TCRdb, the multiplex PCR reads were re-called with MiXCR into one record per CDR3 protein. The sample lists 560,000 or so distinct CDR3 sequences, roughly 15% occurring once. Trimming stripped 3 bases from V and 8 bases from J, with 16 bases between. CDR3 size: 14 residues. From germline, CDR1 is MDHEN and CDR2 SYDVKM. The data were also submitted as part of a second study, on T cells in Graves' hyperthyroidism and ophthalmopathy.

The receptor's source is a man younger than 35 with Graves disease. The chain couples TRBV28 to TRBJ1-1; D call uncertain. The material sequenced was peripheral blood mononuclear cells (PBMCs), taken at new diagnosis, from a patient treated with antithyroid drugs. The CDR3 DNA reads TGTGCCAGCAGTTTCCTGGAGGACCGATTCGAAGCTTTCTTT. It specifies CASSFLEDRFEAFF.